This T cell receptor beta chain derives from a study of blood T cell repertoires in COVID-19. Germline V gene sequence: CDR1 WNHNN, CDR2 SYGVQD (reference sequence). The V segment lost 2 bases and the J segment 8 bases; nucleotides outside the gene matches: 7. CDR3 length equals 15 residues. Using immunoSEQ multiplex PCR, the repertoire was profiled, and TCRdb retains in-frame clones only, with some absent. This sample has a few hundred thousand clones; 85% to 90% occur once, and the top ten carry about 4.1%. Participants, about 18 to 95 years old, spanned under 25 US areas. Recovered participants had two consecutive negative NP/OP PCR tests, healthcare professional clearance, or symptom resolution.

The chain couples TRBV10-1 to TRBJ2-1; TRBD2 matches at 9 bases. Sample: PBMCs or T cells enriched from blood (not recorded which). The sequence came from a man aged 30 to 39 who had recovered from COVID-19. The CDR3 DNA reads TGCGCCAGCAGTGAGAGCAGCGGGAGGATGCATGAGCAGTTCTTC. Amino acids: CASSESSGRMHEQFF.